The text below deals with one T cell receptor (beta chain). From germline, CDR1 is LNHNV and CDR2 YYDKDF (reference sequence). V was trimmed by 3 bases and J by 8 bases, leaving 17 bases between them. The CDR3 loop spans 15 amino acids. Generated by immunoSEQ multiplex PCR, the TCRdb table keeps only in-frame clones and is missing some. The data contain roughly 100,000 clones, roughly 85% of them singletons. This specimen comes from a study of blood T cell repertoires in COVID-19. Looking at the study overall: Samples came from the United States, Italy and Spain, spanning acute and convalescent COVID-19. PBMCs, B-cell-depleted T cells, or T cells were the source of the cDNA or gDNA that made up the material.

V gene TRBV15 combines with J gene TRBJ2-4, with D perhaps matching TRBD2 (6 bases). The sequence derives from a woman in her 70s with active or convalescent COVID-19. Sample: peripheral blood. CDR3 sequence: CATSSSGTRRDIQYF. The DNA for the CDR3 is TGTGCCACCAGCAGTTCCGGGACCCGGAGGGACATTCAGTACTTC.